The present T cell receptor beta chain was sequenced within a study of CD8+ T cells in alopecia areata. The CDR3 spans 13 residues. The germline V gene has CDR1 SNHLY and CDR2 FYNNEI. Trimming took 6 bases from V and 6 from J; bases not matched to a gene: 6. Sequencing used cDNA as its template, made by extracting RNA and reverse transcribing it. Some clones are missing from TCRdb's copy, which holds only in-frame ones; the method was immunoSEQ multiplex PCR. The table lists 95,000 to 150,000 clones, approximately 57% of them singletons. The treatment: oral pan-JAK inhibitor, 5-10 mg twice daily. This chain uses TRBV2 with TRBJ2-3, with 7 bases aligning to TRBD1. This clonotype originated in a human donor with alopecia areata. The specimen was CD4+ T cells sorted from blood, collected at week 4, from a patient treated with tofacitinib. The CDR3 region is CASSTGQEDTQYF. CDR3 DNA: TGTGCCAGCAGCACTGGACAGGAGGATACGCAGTATTTT.